This TCR beta chain emerged from a study of blood T cell repertoires in COVID-19. How the authors handled the data: For nucleated cells, counts were estimated from reference gene primer amplification. Clones were sequenced by immunoSEQ multiplex PCR, and TCRdb holds only the in-frame ones, with some missing. D and trimming were read from the DNA, whereas the V and J calls and clone size are those reported in that table. The top ten hold roughly 19% of the sample, which has about 160,000 clones, over 85% seen once. Germline V lookup: CDR1 SNHLY, CDR2 FYNNEI. This CDR3 spans 14 amino acids. The V and J ends lost 5 bases and 2 bases, in that order; junction bases with no gene match: 5.

The sequenced sample was peripheral blood. The V gene is TRBV2, the J gene TRBJ1-2; TRBD1 agrees at 7 bases. The clonotype was recovered from a man aged 60 to 69 with active or convalescent COVID-19. The DNA of the CDR3 is TGTGCCAGCAGTCCGGGACAGAAAAACTATGGCTACACCTTC. Translation: CASSPGQKNYGYTF.